Following are 22 T cell receptor beta chains from one sample sequenced in a study of cytomegalovirus exposure and HLA in healthy donors. PCR employed 60 Vbeta and 13 Jbeta primers. Sequencing was performed with immunoSEQ multiplex PCR; in TCRdb, only in-frame clones are kept and a portion is missing. The sample yields approximately 220,000 clones, 75% to 90% seen once. Sample: PBMCs. These receptors came from a boy aged 2 to 9 in good health and CMV-seronegative.

The rearrangement uses TRBV15 and TRBJ1-4, with TRBD1 matching 7 bases. Germline CDR1 LNHNV, CDR2 YYDKDF (reference sequence). Trimming cost V 3 bases and J 8 bases; bases outside gene matches: 6. This CDR3 region has 14 residues. The DNA for the CDR3 is TGTGCCACCAGCAGCGGACAGGCCCTAGAAAAACTGTTTTTT. Encoded protein: CATSSGQALEKLFF.

This rearrangement joins TRBV19 to TRBJ2-7; TRBD1 agrees at 9 bases. In germline, CDR1 is LNHDA, CDR2 SQIVND (reference sequence). CDR3 length: 14 residues. After removal of 9 bases from V and 1 base from J, the junction contained 7 bases not matched to a gene. CDR3 DNA: TGTGCCAGCAATAGGGGGACAGGGTCCTACGAGCAGTACTTC. Its protein product is CASNRGTGSYEQYF.

The chain joins TRBV7-9 to TRBJ2-5, with TRBD2 identical over 7 bases. The junction had 7 bases not matched to a gene; V was cut back by 5 bases and J by 4 bases. The CDR3 contains 14 residues. Germline CDR1 and CDR2: SEHNR and FQNEAQ (reference sequence). CDR3 in DNA: TGTGCCAGCAGCCCTAGCGGAGGGCCAGAGACCCAGTACTTC. Translation gives CASSPSGGPETQYF.

The gene calls are TRBV20-1 and TRBJ2-3; D may be TRBD2 (5 bases). The V gene lost 8 bases and the J gene lost 9 bases, with 15 bases spanning the gap. The CDR3 covers 11 residues. CDR1 and CDR2 (germline): DFQATT, SNEGSKA (reference sequence). In DNA, the CDR3 is TGCAGTCCCGGAGGATGGCAAACGCAGTATTTT. As protein: CSPGGWQTQYF.

The chain links TRBV6-5 to TRBJ2-3; D is undetermined. CDR3 length: 14 amino acids. Germline CDR1 MNHEY, CDR2 SVGAGI. V was pared by 5 bases and J by 2 bases, with 11 bases between. CDR3 bases: TGTGCCAGCAGTCCGTCTGCGCACACAGATACGCAGTATTTT. It is translated as CASSPSAHTDTQYF.

The chain uses TRBV7-9 and TRBJ2-1; TRBD1 matches 8 bases. The CDR3 length is 14 residues. Germline CDR1 is SEHNR and CDR2 is FQNEAQ (reference sequence). V was clipped by 4 bases and J by 3 bases; unmatched bases: 2. CDR3 region: CASSWTGNYNEQFF. The CDR3 DNA follows: TGTGCCAGCAGCTGGACAGGGAACTACAATGAGCAGTTCTTC.

The chain has TRBV7-2 and TRBJ1-1; possible D gene TRBD1, 6 bases. V lost 3 bases and J 4 bases, leaving 12 bases between the germline ends. Germline V gives CDR1 SGHTA, CDR2 FQGNSA. The length of the CDR3 is 14 residues. The CDR3 is CASSFTGFGTEAFF. The CDR3 DNA reads as TGTGCCAGCAGCTTTACAGGGTTTGGCACTGAAGCTTTCTTT.

This clone has a single count. The chain links TRBV15 to TRBJ1-2; D gene uncertain. V was shortened by 0 bases and J by 2 bases, with 7 bases between the two germline ends. The CDR3 is 14 residues long. Looked up from germline, CDR1 is LNHNV and CDR2 is YYDKDF (reference sequence). The CDR3 loop is CATSRDTENYGYTF. CDR3 DNA sequence: TGTGCCACCAGCAGAGATACGGAGAACTATGGCTACACCTTC. The variable domain in full, with the rest retrieved from reference TRBV15 and TRBJ1-2, is DAMVIQNPRYQVTQFGKPVTLSCSQTLNHNVMYWYQQKSSQAPKLLFHYYDKDFNNEADTPDNFQSRRPNTSFCFLDIRSPGLGDTAMYLCATSRDTENYGYTFGSGTRLTVV.

Turning to this clone: At the DNA level, this CDR3 is encoded by other sequences in the same sample as well. The chain couples TRBV6-5 to TRBJ1-6, with 7 bases identical to TRBD1. Unmatched junction bases numbered 4, after V lost 6 bases and J lost 5 bases. CDR3 length: 14 residues. CDR1 and CDR2 from the germline V gene are MNHEY and SVGAGI. For the CDR3, the DNA is TGTGCCAGCAGCCCCGACAGGGATAATTCACCCCTCCACTTT. This codes for CASSPDRDNSPLHF.

This clone showed up just a few times. V usage is TRBV6-1 and J usage is TRBJ1-1; 8 nucleotides match TRBD1. V was clipped by 2 bases and J by 5 bases; unmatched bases: 7. CDR3 length: 15 amino acids. Germline V gene sequence: CDR1 MNHNS, CDR2 SASEGT. The CDR3 region has the DNA TGTGCCAGCAGTGAATCGACAGGGGCTTTTACTGAAGCTTTCTTT. Amino acids: CASSESTGAFTEAFF.

The chain uses TRBV7-9 and TRBJ1-2, with a possible D match to TRBD1 (5 bases). The CDR3 runs 14 residues. Germline lookup yields CDR1 SEHNR and CDR2 FQNEAQ (reference sequence). Between the trimmed V and J ends, which lost 6 bases and 4 bases, there was a span of 15 bases. The CDR3 reads CASRRIGGAYGYTF. The CDR3 nucleotides read TGTGCCAGCAGGCGGATAGGAGGGGCCTATGGCTACACCTTC. The full variable domain, completed using reference TRBV7-9 and TRBJ1-2, is DTGVSQNPRHKITKRGQNVTFRCDPISEHNRLYWYRQTLGQGPEFLTYFQNEAQLEKSRLLSDRFSAERPKGSFSTLEIQRTEQGDSAMYLCASRRIGGAYGYTFGSGTRLTVV.

This rearrangement joins TRBV9 to TRBJ1-3; D call uncertain. The CDR3 is made up of 15 amino acids. Trimming took 4 bases from V and 0 from J, leaving 11 bases between them. Per germline, CDR1 SGDLS and CDR2 YYNGEE. In DNA, the CDR3 is TGTGCCAGCAGCCTCCGAGGTAGCTCTGGAAACACCATATATTTT. This sequence encodes CASSLRGSSGNTIYF.

The rearrangement links TRBV14 to TRBJ2-7, with 10 bases that match TRBD1. The V gene's germline CDR1 is SGHDN and CDR2 FVKESK. Losses at the gene ends were 4 bases for V and 3 bases for J; bases not matched to a gene: 6. The CDR3 extends over 15 amino acids. The CDR3 DNA sequence: TGTGCCAGCAGCCTGTCGGACAGGGGGGGCTACGAGCAGTACTTC. This gives the protein CASSLSDRGGYEQYF.

The J gene is TRBJ1-1, the V gene TRBV5-1; D remains ambiguous. CDR1 is SGHRS and CDR2 is YFSETQ in the germline V gene. This CDR3 comprises 13 residues. V was shortened by 5 bases and J by 1 base, with 9 bases between the two germline ends. For the CDR3, the DNA is TGCGCCAGCAGGACCCGGGAGAACACTGAAGCTTTCTTT. This codes for CASRTRENTEAFF.

The chain couples TRBV9 to TRBJ1-1, with 7 bases lining up with TRBD1. In germline, CDR1 is SGDLS, CDR2 YYNGEE. J lost 0 bases, V lost 0 bases, and 2 bases had no gene match. The CDR3 spans 15 residues. The DNA for the CDR3 is TGTGCCAGCAGCGTAGCGGGACAGATGAACACTGAAGCTTTCTTT. It translates to CASSVAGQMNTEAFF. The full variable domain, rest sourced from reference TRBV9 and TRBJ1-1, is DSGVTQTPKHLITATGQRVTLRCSPRSGDLSVYWYQQSLDQGLQFLIQYYNGEERAKGNILERFSAQQFPDLHSELNLSSLELGDSALYFCASSVAGQMNTEAFFGQGTRLTVV.

This clone was seen once. The genes are TRBV7-2 and TRBJ2-7; 8 bases match TRBD1. V trimming: 5 bases; J trimming: 4 bases; junction bases outside the gene matches: 7. Germline V gene sequence: CDR1 SGHTA, CDR2 FQGNSA. The CDR3 has 14 amino acids. CDR3 coding DNA: TGTGCCAGCAGCCCGGACAGGGCTGCATACGAGCAGTACTTC. This encodes CASSPDRAAYEQYF. Together with reference TRBV7-2 and TRBJ2-7, the CDR3 gives the full variable domain: GAGVSQSPSNKVTEKGKDVELRCDPISGHTALYWYRQSLGQGLEFLIYFQGNSAPDKSGLPSDRFSAERTGGSVSTLTIQRTQQEDSAVYLCASSPDRAAYEQYFGPGTRLTVT.

This clone showed up just once. The chain carries TRBV7-9 and TRBJ2-7; 11 nucleotides align to TRBD2. There are 15 residues in the CDR3. The germline V gene has CDR1 SEHNR and CDR2 FQNEAQ (reference sequence). The trim removed 5 bases at V and 0 bases at J, leaving 3 bases unmatched. The CDR3 DNA is TGTGCCAGCAGCGGAACTAGCGGGAGCTCCTACGAGCAGTACTTC. Translating it yields CASSGTSGSSYEQYF.

J is TRBJ1-2 and V is TRBV6-5, with unresolved D. V was trimmed by 11 bases and J by 4 bases, leaving 8 bases between them. Germline-derived CDR1 and CDR2 are MNHEY and SVGAGI. The length of the CDR3 is 10 residues. Written as DNA, the CDR3 is TGTGCCGCCCGGGGCTATGGCTACACCTTC. The encoded protein is CAARGYGYTF.

The chain uses TRBV5-6 and TRBJ2-7; D is possibly TRBD2 (5 bases). Germline V CDR1 and CDR2: SGHDT, YYEEEE. The V end was cut by 2 bases, the J end by 3 bases, with 15 bases between. This CDR3 region has 15 residues. The CDR3 region is CASSFGSQIDYEQYF. In DNA, the CDR3 is TGTGCCAGCAGCTTTGGGAGTCAGATAGACTACGAGCAGTACTTC.

The chain links TRBV12-5 to TRBJ1-2; perhaps TRBD1 as D (5 bases). CDR1 is LGHNT, CDR2 FRNRAP, per germline. CDR3 size: 17 residues. V lost 0 bases and J 1 base, leaving 15 bases between the germline ends. Here the CDR3 DNA reads TGTGCTAGTGGTTTGGTACGTCGACAGCCCTTTAACTATGGCTACACCTTC. Residues: CASGLVRRQPFNYGYTF.

The J gene is TRBJ2-3, the V gene TRBV12-5; 7 bases match TRBD1. Per germline, CDR1 LGHNT and CDR2 FRNRAP. The CDR3 covers 16 residues. V gave up 1 base and J gave up 1 base; unmatched junction bases: 5. The CDR3 loop is CASGLGAGGGTDTQYF. DNA for the CDR3: TGTGCTAGTGGTTTGGGGGCAGGGGGAGGCACAGATACGCAGTATTTT.

The chain combines TRBV6-1 with TRBJ1-6; 7 bases line up with TRBD1. The CDR3 covers 15 residues. Trimming took 11 bases from V and 6 from J; bases not matched to a gene: 13. Germline CDR1 reads MNHNS; CDR2 reads SASEGT. CDR3 region: CASLRTGTANSPLHF. The DNA for the CDR3 is TGTGCCTCCCTCCGAACCGGGACAGCTAATTCACCCCTCCACTTT.